Here is one T cell receptor beta chain with its context. These data belong to a study of human CD8 memory T cell subsets. Germline lookup yields CDR1 GTSNPN and CDR2 SVGIG (reference sequence). This CDR3 spans 12 amino acids. Production of TCR beta libraries used UMI-labeled 5' RACE as the method. TCRdb reanalyzed the 5' RACE reads, giving one entry per CDR3 protein sequence and no DNA. This sample's clone table lists some 7,000 distinct CDR3 sequences. Source material: CD8+ T cells from PBMCs. The rearrangement links TRBV30 to TRBJ1-2. This receptor was taken from a human donor in good health. The CDR3 is CAWSLGLSGYTF.